The following is a TCR beta chain sequence with its context. Its antigen is not identified. This entry belongs to a study of cytomegalovirus exposure and HLA in healthy donors. General observations from the study: Sequencing likely generated an artifact that appeared as a cluster of highly shared sequence variants. The majority of TCR sequences were rare, yet some public TCRs appeared in many donors.

The PCR made use of 60 Vbeta and 13 Jbeta primers. Profiling relied on immunoSEQ multiplex PCR, and the TCRdb table lists in-frame clones only, not all of them. This sample yields about 91,000 clones, of which approximately 89% are seen a single time; approximately 10% belongs to the top ten. Donors consisted of healthy bone marrow donors. Donors had nominal health at sampling but likely had unrecorded immune exposures. This CDR3 comprises 11 residues. V was trimmed by 10 bases and J by 10 bases, leaving 14 bases between them. Germline V gene data show CDR1 as MNHNS and CDR2 as SASEGT. The receptor was isolated from a man aged 25 to 40 in good health and CMV-seropositive. Sequencing was done on a sample of PBMCs. V and J are TRBV6-1 and TRBJ2-1; D not certain. CDR3 nucleotide sequence: TGTGCCACCGGAATCTGGAGCGAGCAGTTCTTC. Translation gives CATGIWSEQFF.